A selection of T cell receptor beta chains follows, all from one sample in a study of blood T cells in healthy people across ages. A single record per CDR3 protein comes from TCRdb applying MiXCR to the 5' RACE reads. The profile shows fewer than 900,000 distinct CDR3 sequences, 35% to 40% of them singletons. Sequencing was carried out using blood. These receptors all stem from a young man in good health. CDR3s include the opening cysteine and the closing phenylalanine or tryptophan. Each record gives: V gene, J gene, clone size, D gene, CDR3 protein, CDR3 DNA. D genes are given only for firm matches. Size is stated for part of the rows, as once, few or many counts, or as a class when the clone is expanded.

>TRBV12-3/TRBV12-4|TRBJ1-5|NA|TRBD1
CASSKLQGAQPQHF
TGTGCCAGCAGCAAACTACAGGGGGCTCAGCCCCAGCATTTT
>TRBV18|TRBJ2-3|few|NA
CASIRGPRSHTDTQYF
TGTGCCTCAATCAGGGGCCCCAGATCCCACACAGATACGCAGTATTTT
>TRBV20-1|TRBJ2-4|many|TRBD2
CSAHSGGQAKNIQYF
TGCAGTGCTCATAGCGGGGGGCAGGCCAAAAACATTCAGTACTTC
>TRBV20-1|TRBJ2-2|NA|TRBD2
CSARAPLAGGQTGELFF
TGCAGTGCTAGAGCCCCACTAGCGGGGGGGCAAACCGGGGAGCTGTTTTTT
>TRBV12-3/TRBV12-4|TRBJ2-7|NA|TRBD2
CASSGGYCNEQYF
TGTGCCAGCAGCGGGGGGTACTGCAATGAGCAGTACTTC
>TRBV20-1|TRBJ2-4|NA|TRBD2
CSASLAGAKNIQYF
TGCAGTGCTAGCCTAGCGGGGGCCAAAAACATTCAGTACTTC
>TRBV12-3/TRBV12-4|TRBJ2-3|NA|TRBD1
CASSLWGQRADMQYF
TGTGCCAGCAGTTTATGGGGACAGAGAGCAGATATGCAGTATTTT
>TRBV4-1|TRBJ1-5|NA|NA
CASSLHPRVTGNQPQHF
TGCGCCAGCAGCCTTCACCCCAGGGTAACGGGCAATCAGCCCCAGCATTTT
>TRBV5-1|TRBJ2-7|few|NA
CASSLPHNEQYF
TGCGCCAGCAGCCTACCACACAATGAGCAGTACTTC
>TRBV7-9|TRBJ2-3|NA|TRBD2
CASTTAGVSTDTQYF
TGTGCCAGCACGACAGCGGGAGTTTCCACAGATACGCAGTATTTT
>TRBV12-3/TRBV12-4|TRBJ2-3|NA|NA
CASSSLFASADTQYF
TGTGCCAGCAGTTCACTCTTTGCTAGCGCAGATACGCAGTATTTT
>TRBV4-3|TRBJ2-2|few|NA
CASSQVGGAPGELFF
TGCGCCAGCAGCCAAGTCGGAGGGGCCCCCGGGGAGCTGTTTTTT
>TRBV9|TRBJ2-3|once|NA
CASSVTRLAQGVTDTQYF
TGTGCCAGCAGCGTAACTAGACTAGCCCAGGGGGTCACAGATACGCAGTATTTT
>TRBV29-1|TRBJ2-7|few|NA
CSPRVSEGSYEQYF
TGCAGCCCTAGGGTATCGGAGGGATCCTACGAGCAGTACTTC
>TRBV27|TRBJ2-5|many|NA
CASATGGETQYF
TGTGCCAGCGCAACCGGGGGAGAGACCCAGTACTTC
>TRBV2|TRBJ2-2|NA|NA
CASSKVRDLGELFF
TGTGCCAGCAGTAAAGTCCGGGACCTCGGGGAGCTGTTTTTT
>TRBV29-1|TRBJ2-4|few|NA
CSVGTASLRIQYF
TGCAGCGTGGGGACGGCATCCCTCCGGATTCAGTACTTC
>TRBV7-9|TRBJ1-2|NA|TRBD1
CASSSFSVEDREANYGYTF
TGTGCCAGCAGCTCTTTTTCCGTCGAGGACAGGGAGGCTAACTATGGCTACACCTTC
>TRBV6-2/TRBV6-3|TRBJ2-5|once|NA
CASSPTNGDRETQYF
TGTGCCAGCAGTCCCACCAACGGTGATCGGGAGACCCAGTACTTC
>TRBV30|TRBJ1-4|few|NA
CAWSVQQGGVKKLFF
TGTGCCTGGAGTGTACAGCAGGGAGGGGTGAAAAAACTGTTTTTT
>TRBV25-1|TRBJ2-7|NA|TRBD2
CASSDEASGSSYEQYF
TGTGCCAGCAGTGATGAAGCTAGCGGGAGCTCCTACGAGCAGTACTTC
>TRBV12-3/TRBV12-4|TRBJ2-2|few|NA
CASTDGLRGSFWDTGELFF
TGTGCCAGCACCGACGGGTTAAGGGGCTCGTTTTGGGACACCGGGGAGCTGTTTTTT
>TRBV27|TRBJ1-2|once|TRBD1
CASSVTGRDYGYTF
TGTGCCAGCAGTGTGACAGGGAGAGACTATGGCTACACCTTC
>TRBV3-1|TRBJ2-7|NA|NA
CASSPPGRKQYF
TGTGCCAGCAGCCCGCCCGGACGTAAGCAGTACTTC
>TRBV5-1|TRBJ1-2|few|NA
CASSLAADDGYTF
TGCGCCAGCAGCTTGGCGGCGGATGATGGCTACACCTTC
>TRBV12-3/TRBV12-4|TRBJ2-5|few|TRBD1
CASSLAQDREETQYF
TGTGCCAGCAGTTTAGCGCAGGACAGGGAAGAGACCCAGTACTTC
>TRBV24-1|TRBJ2-6|NA|NA
CATRQTGANVLTF
TGTGCCACCCGACAAACTGGGGCCAACGTCCTGACTTTC
>TRBV5-1|TRBJ2-3|NA|TRBD1
CASSSLGQGTDTQYF
TGCGCCAGCAGCTCGCTGGGACAGGGGACAGATACGCAGTATTTT
>TRBV6-5|TRBJ2-3|NA|TRBD1
CASSYRQGSTDAQYF
TGTGCCAGCAGTTACCGACAGGGGAGCACAGATGCGCAGTATTTT
>TRBV2|TRBJ1-4|NA|NA
CASTQGTSGEKLFF
TGTGCCAGCACACAGGGTACCTCAGGTGAAAAACTGTTTTTT
>TRBV12-3/TRBV12-4|TRBJ2-1|NA|TRBD1
CASSFEAPRQGREQFF
TGTGCCAGCAGTTTTGAGGCCCCTCGACAGGGTCGGGAGCAGTTCTTC
>TRBV10-2|TRBJ2-7|many|NA
CASRPPGSSYEQYF
TGCGCCAGCAGGCCCCCGGGCAGCTCCTACGAGCAGTACTTC